These 3 T cell receptor beta chains originate from one sample sequenced in a study of T-cell reconstitution after alpha-beta-depleted transplantation in children. Unique molecular identifiers were incorporated during preparation of the TCRbeta library. TCRdb itself ran the PCR reads through MiXCR, one entry per CDR3 protein. The table lists hundreds of thousands of distinct CDR3 sequences, over 25% of them singletons. Here the sequenced sample was PBMCs from the stem cell graft donor, taken from the stem cell graft. These receptors came from a human donor who donated a stem cell graft to a child with aplastic anemia.

J is TRBJ2-6 and V is TRBV29-1; D gene ambiguous. The V gene's germline CDR1 is SQVTM and CDR2 ANQGSEA. Between the trimmed V and J ends, which lost 0 bases and 4 bases, there was a span of 7 bases. This CDR3 contains 14 residues. The chain's CDR3 is CSVEDLSGANVLTF. As DNA, the CDR3 is TGCAGCGTTGAAGATCTGTCGGGGGCCAACGTCCTGACTTTC. Filled out from reference TRBV29-1 and TRBJ2-6, the complete variable domain reads SAVISQKPSRDICQRGTSLTIQCQVDSQVTMMFWYRQQPGQSLTLIATANQGSEATYESGFVIDKFPISRPNLTFSTLTVSNMSPEDSSIYLCSVEDLSGANVLTFGAGSRLTVL.

The chain is built from TRBV12-3 or TRBV12-4 and TRBJ2-1; D gene uncertain. The CDR3 is 17 amino acids. V was shortened by 6 bases and J by 5 bases, with 23 bases between the two germline ends. The CDR3 protein is CASSLNMGPRTHNEQFF. As DNA, the CDR3 is TGTGCCAGCAGCCTCAACATGGGCCCTCGTACCCACAATGAGCAGTTCTTC.

This chain joins TRBV27 and TRBJ1-3, with D tentatively TRBD1 (6 bases). V lost 5 bases and J lost 2, with 10 bases in between. This CDR3 is built from 14 residues. Germline V gene sequence: CDR1 MNHEY, CDR2 SMNVEV (reference sequence). The CDR3 DNA reads TGTGCCAGCAGTCCGGGGACACCTGGAAACACCATATATTTT. It translates to CASSPGTPGNTIYF.